This T cell receptor (beta chain) stems from a study of T cells in localized non-small cell lung cancer. Using immunoSEQ multiplex PCR, the repertoire was profiled, and TCRdb retains in-frame clones only, with some absent. The sample holds approximately 70,000 clones, about 86% seen once. V shed 0 bases and J shed 2 bases, with 16 bases lying between them. This CDR3 has 18 amino acids. CDR1 is LGHNA and CDR2 is YNFKEQ in the germline V gene. V is TRBV4-2 and J is TRBJ2-2; perhaps TRBD2 as D (7 bases). Here the sequenced sample was peripheral blood, taken before any cancer treatment. This sequence was found in a male donor older than 55 with stage III squamous cell lung carcinoma. The CDR3 DNA reads as TGTGCCAGCAGCCAAGATACTCCGGGGGGCCCAAACACCGGGGAGCTGTTTTTT. It encodes CASSQDTPGGPNTGELFF.